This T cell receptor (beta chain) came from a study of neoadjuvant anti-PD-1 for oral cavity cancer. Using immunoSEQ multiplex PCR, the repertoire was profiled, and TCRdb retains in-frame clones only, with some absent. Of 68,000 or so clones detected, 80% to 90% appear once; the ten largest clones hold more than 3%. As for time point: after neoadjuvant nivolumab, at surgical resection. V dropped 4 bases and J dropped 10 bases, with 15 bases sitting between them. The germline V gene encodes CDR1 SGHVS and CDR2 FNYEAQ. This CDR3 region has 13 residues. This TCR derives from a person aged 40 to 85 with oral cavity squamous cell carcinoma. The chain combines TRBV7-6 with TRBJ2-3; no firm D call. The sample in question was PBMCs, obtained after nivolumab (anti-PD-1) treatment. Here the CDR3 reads CASSSTGSSPQYF. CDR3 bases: TGTGCCAGCAGCTCGACTGGCTCATCCCCGCAGTATTTT.